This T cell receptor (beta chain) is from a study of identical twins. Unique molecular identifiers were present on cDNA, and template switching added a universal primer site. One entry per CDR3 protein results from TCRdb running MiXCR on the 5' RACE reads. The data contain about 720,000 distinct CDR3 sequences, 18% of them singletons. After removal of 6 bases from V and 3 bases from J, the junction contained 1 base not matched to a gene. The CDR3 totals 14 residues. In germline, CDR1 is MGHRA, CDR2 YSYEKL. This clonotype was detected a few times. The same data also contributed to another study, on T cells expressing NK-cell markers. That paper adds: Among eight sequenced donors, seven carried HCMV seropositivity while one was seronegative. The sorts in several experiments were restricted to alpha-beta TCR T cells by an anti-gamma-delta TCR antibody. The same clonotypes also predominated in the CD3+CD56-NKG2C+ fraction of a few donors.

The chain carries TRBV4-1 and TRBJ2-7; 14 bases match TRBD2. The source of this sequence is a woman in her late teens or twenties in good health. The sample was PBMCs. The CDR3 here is CASRGLAGDYEQYF. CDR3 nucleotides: TGCGCCAGCAGGGGACTAGCGGGAGACTACGAGCAGTACTTC.